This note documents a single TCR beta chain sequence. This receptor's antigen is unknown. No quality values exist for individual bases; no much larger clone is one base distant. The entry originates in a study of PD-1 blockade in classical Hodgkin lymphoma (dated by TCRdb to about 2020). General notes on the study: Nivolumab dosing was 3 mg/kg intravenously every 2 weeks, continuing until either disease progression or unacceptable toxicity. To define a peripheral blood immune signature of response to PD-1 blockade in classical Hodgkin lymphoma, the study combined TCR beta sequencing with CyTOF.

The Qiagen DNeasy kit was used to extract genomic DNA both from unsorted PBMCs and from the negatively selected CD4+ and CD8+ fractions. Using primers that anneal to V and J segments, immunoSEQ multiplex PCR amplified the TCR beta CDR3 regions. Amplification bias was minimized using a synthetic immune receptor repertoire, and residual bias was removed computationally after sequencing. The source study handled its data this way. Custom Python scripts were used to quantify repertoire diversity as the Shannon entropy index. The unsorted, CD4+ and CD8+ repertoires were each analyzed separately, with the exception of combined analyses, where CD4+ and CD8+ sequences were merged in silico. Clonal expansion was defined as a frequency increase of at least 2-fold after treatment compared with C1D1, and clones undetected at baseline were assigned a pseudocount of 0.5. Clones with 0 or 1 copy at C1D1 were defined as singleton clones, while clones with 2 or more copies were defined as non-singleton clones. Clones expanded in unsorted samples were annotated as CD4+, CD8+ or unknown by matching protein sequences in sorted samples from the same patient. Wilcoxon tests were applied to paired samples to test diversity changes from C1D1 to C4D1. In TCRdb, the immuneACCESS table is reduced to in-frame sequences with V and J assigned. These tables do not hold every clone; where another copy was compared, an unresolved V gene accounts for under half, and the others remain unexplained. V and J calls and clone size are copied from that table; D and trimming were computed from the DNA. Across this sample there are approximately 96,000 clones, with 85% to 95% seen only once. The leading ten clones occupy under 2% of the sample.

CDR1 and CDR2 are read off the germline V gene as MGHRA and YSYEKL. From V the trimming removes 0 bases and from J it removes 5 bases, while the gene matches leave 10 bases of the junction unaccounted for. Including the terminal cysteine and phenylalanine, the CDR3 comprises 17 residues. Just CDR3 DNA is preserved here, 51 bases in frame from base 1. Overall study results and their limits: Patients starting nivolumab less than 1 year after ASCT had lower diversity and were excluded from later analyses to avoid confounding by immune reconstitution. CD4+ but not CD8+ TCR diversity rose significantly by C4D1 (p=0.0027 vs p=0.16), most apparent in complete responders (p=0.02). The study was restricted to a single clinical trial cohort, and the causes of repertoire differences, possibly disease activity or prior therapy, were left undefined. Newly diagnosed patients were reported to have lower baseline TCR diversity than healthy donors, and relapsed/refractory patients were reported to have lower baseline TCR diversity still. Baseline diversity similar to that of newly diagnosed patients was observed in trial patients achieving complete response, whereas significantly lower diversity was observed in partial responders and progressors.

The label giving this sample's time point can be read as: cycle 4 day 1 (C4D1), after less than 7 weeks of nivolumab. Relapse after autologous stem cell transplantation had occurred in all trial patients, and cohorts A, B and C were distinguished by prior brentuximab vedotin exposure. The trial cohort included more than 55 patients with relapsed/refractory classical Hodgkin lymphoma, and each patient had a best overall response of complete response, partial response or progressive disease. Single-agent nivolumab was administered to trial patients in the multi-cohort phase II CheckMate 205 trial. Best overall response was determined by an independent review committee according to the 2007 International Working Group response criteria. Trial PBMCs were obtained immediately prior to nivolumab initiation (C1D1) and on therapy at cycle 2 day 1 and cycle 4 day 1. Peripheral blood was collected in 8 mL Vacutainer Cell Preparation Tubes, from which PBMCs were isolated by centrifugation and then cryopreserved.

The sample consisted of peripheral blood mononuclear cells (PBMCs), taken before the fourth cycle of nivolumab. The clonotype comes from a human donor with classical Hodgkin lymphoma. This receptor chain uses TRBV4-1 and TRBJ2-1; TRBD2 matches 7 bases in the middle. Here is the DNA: TGCGCCAGCAGCCAAGAGGGGACTACCGCCATACACAATGAGCAGTTCTTC. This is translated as CASSQEGTTAIHNEQFF.